This T cell receptor (beta chain) was sequenced in a study of T cells in Graves' hyperthyroidism and ophthalmopathy. Overall study results and limits: Ophthalmopathy prediction by the model preceded onset by a median about 6 months. Blood also held most thyroid clonotypes expanded beyond 0.001.

This clonotype was picked up many times. What it binds is unknown. Authors of the study amplified TCR beta CDR3 regions from RNA transcripts. HTBI primers were the set used in a first-round RT-PCR of the TCR CDR3. TCRdb reprocessed the multiplex PCR reads via MiXCR and lists one record per CDR3 protein. The sample lists about 380,000 distinct CDR3 sequences, around a sixth occurring once. Active moderate-to-severe ophthalmopathy, Clinical Activity Score at least 3, NOSPECS at least 4, under 3 months' duration. Those patients with uncontrolled infection, other autoimmune disease, pregnancy or lactation were excluded. CDR3 length: 15 residues. With 4 bases removed from V and 4 bases from J, the gap between germline ends came to 16 bases. CDR1 and CDR2 (germline): MNHEY, SMNVEV (reference sequence).

Sequencing was performed on blood. The chain combines TRBV27 with TRBJ1-2, with D perhaps matching TRBD1 (6 bases). The receptor comes from a man aged 18 to 29 with Graves' ophthalmopathy. The CDR3: CASSSDKQGLYGYTF. The CDR3, as DNA: TGTGCCAGCAGTTCGGACAAACAGGGTCTCTATGGCTACACCTTC.